The following is a T cell receptor (beta chain) sequence with its context. Original analysis: Reference gene primer amplification yielded estimated nucleated cell counts. TCRdb keeps only in-frame clones here, not all; method: immunoSEQ multiplex PCR. From that table come the V and J calls and clone size; the DNA was used to work out D and trimming. The repertoire consists of about 250,000 clones, with around 91% occurring once and the leading ten covering under 3%. Germline CDR1 is SGHKS and CDR2 is YYEKEE (reference sequence). This CDR3 has 18 residues. V dropped 0 bases and J dropped 0; count of bases not matched to a gene: 9. The age range of participants was 18 to 89 years, with residence in fewer than 25 US areas. Participants reported their clinical history, and cohort assignment relied on those reports. Recovered Cohort 3 donors showed two negative PCRs, clearance, or symptom resolution. The record originates from a study of blood T cell repertoires in COVID-19.

The clonotype comes from a woman aged 18-29 years who had recovered from COVID-19. The sample was PBMCs or T cells enriched from blood (not recorded which). This chain joins TRBV5-5 and TRBJ1-5; 7 nucleotides line up with TRBD1. CDR3 loop: CASSLGPETGNSNQPQHF. Here the CDR3 DNA reads TGTGCCAGCAGCTTGGGGCCTGAGACAGGGAATAGCAATCAGCCCCAGCATTTT.